This T cell receptor beta chain was recovered during a study of T cells in Graves' hyperthyroidism and ophthalmopathy. Background on the study: Before treatment of any kind, peripheral blood was taken at initial diagnosis.

The CDR3 is 14 residues long. The V gene's germline CDR1 is SGHTA and CDR2 FQGNSA. The V end lost 1 base, the J end lost 9 bases, and 10 bases lay between the germline ends. Overall study results and limits: Using 13 V-J features, a model discriminated ophthalmopathy from stable hyperthyroidism. Most expanded thyroid clonotypes above 0.001 also appeared in blood.

Hyperthyroidism was newly diagnosed in patients aged 18 to 65 (duration under 2 months). Researchers amplified the TCR beta CDR3 regions from RNA transcripts. HTBI primers were used for first-round RT-PCR of the TCR CDR3. TCRdb re-derived calls from the multiplex PCR reads in MiXCR, one entry per CDR3 protein. This sample has 550,000 to 800,000 distinct CDR3 sequences, with 15% to 20% found just once. Note on this clonotype: Its matching antigen is unknown. Just one base apart from a much larger clone, this may be a read error.

The receptor was derived from a man in his fifties or sixties with Graves' hyperthyroidism. This chain links TRBV7-2 with TRBJ1-6; D might be TRBD1 (6 bases). The sample taken for sequencing was blood. This CDR3 is CTSSLDREVSPLHF. DNA for the CDR3: TGTACCAGCAGCTTAGACAGGGAGGTTTCACCCCTCCACTTT.